One and the same sample provided the 26 T cell receptor beta chains below, sequenced in a study of blood T cell repertoires in COVID-19. Clones were read by immunoSEQ multiplex PCR, and TCRdb kept only the in-frame ones, dropping some. The sample holds over 90,000 clones; roughly nine tenths are singletons and the top ten take approximately 3.1%. The sequencing input was peripheral blood. The receptors were sampled from a man aged 50 to 59 in a cohort sampled during active COVID-19.

The V gene is TRBV12-3 or TRBV12-4, the J gene TRBJ1-1, with D possibly being TRBD1 (5 bases). The CDR3 contains 13 residues. Trimming removed 4 bases from V and 4 bases from J, with 10 bases in between. The CDR3 nucleotides read TGTGCCAGCAGTTCAGGGTCGGGCACTGAAGCTTTCTTT. As protein: CASSSGSGTEAFF.

This chain uses TRBV7-2 with TRBJ2-7, with 8 nucleotides matching TRBD2. V shed 4 bases and J 7 bases; nucleotides not matched to a gene: 9. This CDR3 spans 14 amino acids. Per the germline V gene, CDR1 is SGHTA and CDR2 is FQGNSA. The CDR3 loop reads CASSSGRGAREQYF. CDR3 DNA: TGTGCCAGCAGCTCGGGGCGGGGGGCGCGGGAGCAGTACTTC.

The genes are TRBV5-6 and TRBJ1-2, with 9 positions matching TRBD1. CDR3 length: 16 residues. V shed 4 bases, J shed 3 bases, and the junction held 10 bases outside the gene matches. CDR1 and CDR2 (germline): SGHDT, YYEEEE. The CDR3 DNA follows: TGTGCCAGCAGCGAGGGGACAGGGTTGATTGACTATGGCTACACCTTC. It is translated as CASSEGTGLIDYGYTF.

The chain carries TRBV29-1 and TRBJ1-2, with D maybe TRBD1 (6 bases). Germline V lookup: CDR1 SQVTM, CDR2 ANQGSEA. The CDR3 totals 11 residues. V was trimmed by 4 bases and J by 8 bases, leaving 11 bases between them. This CDR3 is CSVVGGGGYTF. The CDR3 region has the DNA TGCAGCGTTGTAGGGGGTGGGGGCTACACCTTC.

V gene TRBV6-6 combines with J gene TRBJ1-1; a weak D match, TRBD1 (6 bases). This CDR3 contains 15 residues. The V end lost 0 bases, the J end lost 1 base, and 9 bases lay between the germline ends. Looked up from germline, CDR1 is MNHNY and CDR2 is SVGAGI (reference sequence). This chain's CDR3 is CASSYSTGTNTEAFF. The DNA of the CDR3 is TGTGCCAGCAGTTACTCAACAGGGACGAACACTGAAGCTTTCTTT.

This chain uses TRBV5-5 with TRBJ2-2; 12 nucleotides line up with TRBD2. CDR1 SGHKS and CDR2 YYEKEE come from the germline V gene (reference sequence). With V trimmed by 3 bases and J by 0 bases, 9 bases remained unmatched. The CDR3 loop spans 19 amino acids. As DNA, the CDR3 is TGTGCCAGCAGCTCGGGACTAGCGGGCGTACTCGCGAACACCGGGGAGCTGTTTTTT. It translates to CASSSGLAGVLANTGELFF.

This chain connects TRBV5-5 to TRBJ1-2; no definite D call. Between the trimmed V and J ends, which lost 2 bases and 2 bases, there was a span of 7 bases. CDR3 length: 13 residues. Germline V lookup: CDR1 SGHKS, CDR2 YYEKEE (reference sequence). The DNA of the CDR3 is TGTGCCAGCAGCTTTTCTCCGAACTATGGCTACACCTTC. Translation gives CASSFSPNYGYTF.

The genes are TRBV13 and TRBJ2-5; 7 nucleotides line up with TRBD1. With 5 bases clipped from V and 2 bases from J, the junction kept 5 bases outside the gene matches. The CDR3 covers 14 residues. The V gene's germline CDR1 is PRHDT and CDR2 FYEKMQ (reference sequence). CDR3 in DNA: TGTGCCAGCAGCCCCCCGGACAGGCAAGAGACCCAGTACTTC. The encoded protein is CASSPPDRQETQYF.

The rearrangement links TRBV7-9 to TRBJ2-1; 7 positions agree with TRBD2. V shed 4 bases and J 12 bases; nucleotides not matched to a gene: 3. The length of the CDR3 is 11 residues. Germline CDR1 and CDR2: SEHNR and FQNEAQ (reference sequence). Written as DNA, the CDR3 is TGTGCCAGCAGCTCTCCGGGGGGGCAGTTCTTC. This codes for CASSSPGGQFF.

V gene TRBV12-5 combines with J gene TRBJ1-5; TRBD1 matches 10 bases. After removal of 0 bases from V and 4 bases from J, the junction contained 3 bases not matched to a gene. Germline V gene lookup returns CDR1 LGHNT and CDR2 FRNRAP. The CDR3 runs 16 residues. DNA of the CDR3: TGTGCTAGTGGTTTGGTACGGACAGGGGGAAATCAGCCCCAGCATTTT. It yields the protein CASGLVRTGGNQPQHF. Filled out from reference TRBV12-5 and TRBJ1-5, the complete variable domain reads DARVTQTPRHKVTEMGQEVTMRCQPILGHNTVFWYRQTMMQGLELLAYFRNRAPLDDSGMPKDRFSAEMPDATLATLKIQPSEPRDSAVYFCASGLVRTGGNQPQHFGDGTRLSIL.

The rearrangement joins TRBV7-9 to TRBJ1-2; no reliable D call. Per the germline V gene, CDR1 is SEHNR and CDR2 is FQNEAQ (reference sequence). The CDR3 is 12 residues long. V lost 5 bases and J 13 bases, leaving 17 bases between the germline ends. The CDR3 spells CASSQRTEVPTF. CDR3 sequence (DNA): TGTGCCAGCAGCCAACGGACGGAGGTCCCCACCTTC.

This rearrangement joins TRBV6-6 to TRBJ1-1, with D uncertain. CDR3 length: 12 amino acids. CDR1 is MNHNY, CDR2 SVGAGI, per germline (reference sequence). V was clipped by 0 bases and J by 8 bases, with 7 bases between them. The CDR3 DNA reads TGTGCCAGCAGTTACTCTTCGGGGGAAGCTTTCTTT. Its protein product is CASSYSSGEAFF.

The chain links TRBV29-1 to TRBJ1-1; no definite D call. The germline V gene has CDR1 SQVTM and CDR2 ANQGSEA. V lost 2 bases and J lost 11, with 9 bases in between. The CDR3 loop spans 10 amino acids. CDR3 DNA: TGCAGCGTTGAAACCGGGGAGGCTTTCTTT. As protein: CSVETGEAFF.

The chain links TRBV5-6 to TRBJ2-7; 8 bases agree with TRBD1. In germline, CDR1 is SGHDT, CDR2 YYEEEE. Trimming at V came to 4 bases and at J to 4 bases, leaving 7 bases not matched to a gene. This CDR3 has 14 amino acids. CDR3 amino acids: CASSPTGGGYEQYF. As DNA, the CDR3 is TGTGCCAGCAGCCCTACAGGGGGTGGTTACGAGCAGTACTTC.

This rearrangement joins TRBV19 to TRBJ2-2; 8 bases fit TRBD2. This CDR3 comprises 16 residues. J gave up 7 bases and V 3 bases, and 10 bases lay outside the gene matches. From germline, CDR1 is LNHDA and CDR2 SQIVND (reference sequence). The CDR3 loop reads CASSMSRTSGLGELFF. The DNA for the CDR3 is TGTGCCAGTAGTATGAGTCGTACTAGCGGTCTCGGGGAGCTGTTTTTT.

The rearrangement joins TRBV19 to TRBJ1-6; 12 bases are a match to TRBD1. The CDR3 contains 13 residues. Germline lookup yields CDR1 LNHDA and CDR2 SQIVND (reference sequence). Trimming cost V 8 bases and J 12 bases; bases outside gene matches: 5. CDR3 loop: CASGTGGVLPLHF. The CDR3 DNA follows: TGTGCCAGTGGGACAGGGGGCGTATTACCCCTCCACTTT. The variable domain in full, completed from reference TRBV19 and TRBJ1-6, reads DGGITQSPKYLFRKEGQNVTLSCEQNLNHDAMYWYRQDPGQGLRLIYYSQIVNDFQKGDIAEGYSVSREKKESFPLTVTSAQKNPTAFYLCASGTGGVLPLHFGNGTRLTVT.

The chain joins TRBV5-6 to TRBJ2-5, with TRBD1 identical over 9 bases. The CDR3 has 16 residues. Germline V CDR1 and CDR2: SGHDT, YYEEEE. V gave up 3 bases and J gave up 1 base; unmatched junction bases: 7. The CDR3 DNA sequence: TGTGCCAGCAGCTCTCCGGGACAGGGACTCCAAGAGACCCAGTACTTC. This gives the protein CASSSPGQGLQETQYF.

J is TRBJ2-7 and V is TRBV6-6, with D possibly matching TRBD1 (5 bases). Trimming cost V 0 bases and J 2 bases, with 14 bases left between them. CDR3 length: 16 amino acids. From germline, CDR1 is MNHNY and CDR2 SVGAGI (reference sequence). The CDR3 protein is CASSYSIGQKTYEQYF. The DNA for the CDR3 is TGTGCCAGCAGTTACTCGATAGGACAAAAGACCTACGAGCAGTACTTC.

The chain joins TRBV6-1 to TRBJ2-7; D possibly corresponds to TRBD2 (6 bases). CDR3 size: 17 residues. Germline lookup yields CDR1 MNHNS and CDR2 SASEGT. V lost 1 base, J lost 4 bases, and 20 bases lay in between. This CDR3 is CASSEGSREDAIYEQYV. DNA for the CDR3: TGTGCCAGCAGTGAAGGGTCCAGGGAGGATGCGATTTACGAGCAGTACGTC.

The chain has TRBV3-1 (or the pseudogene TRBV3-2) and TRBJ2-7; a weak D match, TRBD2 (5 bases). Trimming left V 1 base short and J 13 bases short, with 14 bases between. CDR3 length equals 12 residues. Germline CDR1 reads LGHDT; CDR2 reads YNNKEL (reference sequence). The CDR3 region is CASSQGPGSTYF. As DNA, the CDR3 is TGTGCCAGCAGCCAAGGGCCGGGGTCGACCTACTTC.

The CDR3 reads CASSLGGTARNTEAFF. As DNA, the CDR3 is TGTGCCAGCAGCTTGGGCGGGACAGCGAGGAACACTGAAGCTTTCTTT. This rearrangement joins TRBV5-6 to TRBJ1-1; 7 bases are a match to TRBD1. The trim removed 0 bases at V and 1 base at J, leaving 6 bases unmatched. The CDR3 runs 16 residues. Looked up from germline, CDR1 is SGHDT and CDR2 is YYEEEE.

This clone has a single count. The rearrangement links TRBV15 to TRBJ2-7; D might be TRBD2 (5 bases). The V end lost 1 base, the J end lost 3 bases, and 10 bases lay between the germline ends. CDR1 is LNHNV and CDR2 is YYDKDF in the germline V gene (reference sequence). CDR3 length equals 14 residues. The CDR3, as DNA: TGTGCCACCAGCAGAGGAACGAGCGGCTACGAGCAGTACGTC. Translation: CATSRGTSGYEQYV.

This chain joins TRBV6-1 and TRBJ1-5; D perhaps matches TRBD1 (5 bases). This CDR3 contains 15 residues. Trimming cost V 1 base and J 9 bases, with 16 bases left between them. CDR1 MNHNS and CDR2 SASEGT come from the germline V gene. The CDR3 bases are TGTGCCAGCAGTGAAGGGGCAGGGAAGGTACGGCCCCAGCATTTT. Protein sequence: CASSEGAGKVRPQHF.

The genes are TRBV25-1 and TRBJ2-7, with a weak D call TRBD2 (5 bases). V dropped 2 bases and J dropped 0 bases, with 11 bases sitting between them. Germline CDR1 and CDR2: MGHDK and SYGVNS. The CDR3 is 15 amino acids. The DNA of the CDR3 is TGTGCCAGCAGTGAAACGGGATACAGCTCCTACGAGCAGTACTTC. Translated, it gives CASSETGYSSYEQYF.

This sequence joins TRBV12-3 or TRBV12-4 and TRBJ1-3, with a possible D match to TRBD1 (5 bases). Trimming shortened V by 5 bases and J by 7 bases, and 12 bases separated the two germline ends. The CDR3 consists of 13 residues. The CDR3 sequence is CASSPVGGNTIYF. The CDR3 DNA is TGTGCCAGCAGTCCCGTTGGGGGGAACACCATATATTTT.

The chain links TRBV7-7 to TRBJ2-5, with 12 bases matching TRBD2. CDR3 length: 15 amino acids. Germline-derived CDR1 and CDR2 are SSHAT and FNYEAQ (reference sequence). With V trimmed by 5 bases and J by 4 bases, 5 bases remained unmatched. CDR3 sequence (DNA): TGTGCCAGCAGCCCAGGACTAGCGGGGAGAGAGACCCAGTACTTC. Protein sequence: CASSPGLAGRETQYF.